This T cell receptor beta chain was profiled in a study of blood T cell repertoires in COVID-19. Overall study context: Spain, Italy and the United States supplied samples that represented acute and convalescent COVID-19.

The J segment lost 7 bases and the V segment lost 6 bases, leaving 13 bases of the junction unmatched. The CDR3 totals 15 residues. CDR1 and CDR2 from the germline V gene are SNHLY and FYNNEI. The authors' processing: Reference gene primer amplification gave nucleated cell count estimates. Clones were read by immunoSEQ multiplex PCR, and TCRdb kept only the in-frame ones, dropping some. V, J and clone size are taken as reported in that table, and D and trimming were inferred from the DNA itself. The sample lists about 32,000 clones; roughly 85% were seen once. The rearrangement joins TRBV2 to TRBJ1-2; TRBD1 aligns across 8 bases. This sequence was found in an elderly woman with active or convalescent COVID-19. Sequenced material: peripheral blood. CDR3 DNA sequence: TGTGCCAGCAGCAACAGGGGGGGGAACATTAGTGGCTACACCTTC. Translation gives CASSNRGGNISGYTF.